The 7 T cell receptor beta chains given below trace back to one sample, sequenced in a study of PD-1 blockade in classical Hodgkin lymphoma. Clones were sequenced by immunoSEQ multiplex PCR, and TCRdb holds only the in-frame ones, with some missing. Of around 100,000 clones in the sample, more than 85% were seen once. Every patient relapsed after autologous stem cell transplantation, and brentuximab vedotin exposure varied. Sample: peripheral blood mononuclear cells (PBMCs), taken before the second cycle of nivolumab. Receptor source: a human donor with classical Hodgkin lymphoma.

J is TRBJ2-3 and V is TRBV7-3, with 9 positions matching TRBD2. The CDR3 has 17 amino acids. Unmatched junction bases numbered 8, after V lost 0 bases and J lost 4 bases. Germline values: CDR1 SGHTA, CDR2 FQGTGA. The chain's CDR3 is CASSLTGTSISADTQYF. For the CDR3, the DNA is TGTGCCAGCAGCTTAACCGGGACTAGCATTTCCGCAGATACGCAGTATTTT.

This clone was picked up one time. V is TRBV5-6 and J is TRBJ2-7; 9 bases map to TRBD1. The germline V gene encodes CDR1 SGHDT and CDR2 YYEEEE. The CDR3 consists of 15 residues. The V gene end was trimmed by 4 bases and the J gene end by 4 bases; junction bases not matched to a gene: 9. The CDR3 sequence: CASSPEQGAMYEQYF. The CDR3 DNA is TGTGCCAGCAGCCCAGAACAGGGGGCGATGTACGAGCAGTACTTC.

The CDR3 nucleotides read TGTGCCAGCAGCCCCAGTTGGGGGGACACTGAAGCTTTCTTT. Amino acids: CASSPSWGDTEAFF. V is TRBV7-9 and J is TRBJ1-1, with D possibly being TRBD1 (5 bases). This CDR3 contains 14 residues. Per germline, CDR1 SEHNR and CDR2 FQNEAQ (reference sequence). Trimming took 5 bases from V and 3 from J, leaving 13 bases between them.

The CDR3 nucleotides are TGTGCCAGCAGCACAGGACAGGGAGTTTCGAACACCGGGGAGCTGTTTTTT. Its translation: CASSTGQGVSNTGELFF. This chain uses TRBV11-3 with TRBJ2-2; the match to TRBD1 covers 8 bases. Germline V lookup: CDR1 SGHNT, CDR2 YENEEA. The V and J ends lost 5 bases and 0 bases, in that order; junction bases with no gene match: 8. This CDR3 has 17 amino acids.

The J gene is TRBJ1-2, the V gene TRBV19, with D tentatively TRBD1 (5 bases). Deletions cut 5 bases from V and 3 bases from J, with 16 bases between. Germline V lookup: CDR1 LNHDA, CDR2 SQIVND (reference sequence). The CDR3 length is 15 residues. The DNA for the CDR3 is TGTGCCAGTAGTGAACAGGCTTTTGGGGACTATGGCTACACCTTC. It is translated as CASSEQAFGDYGYTF.

The CDR3 loop reads CASSRRGGRALTSTDTQYF. The CDR3 nucleotides are TGTGCCAGCTCCCGTCGGGGGGGCAGAGCTCTGACTAGCACAGATACGCAGTATTTT. V is TRBV7-9 and J is TRBJ2-3; 8 bases agree with TRBD2. The junction had 19 bases not matched to a gene; V was cut back by 8 bases and J by 0 bases. This CDR3 comprises 19 residues. The germline CDR1 and CDR2 sequences are SEHNR and FQNEAQ (reference sequence).

CDR3 amino acids: CAWWKPRGRIEPGELFF. As DNA, the CDR3 is TGTGCCTGGTGGAAACCTAGGGGACGGATCGAGCCCGGGGAGCTGTTTTTT. The chain carries TRBV30 and TRBJ2-2, with D perhaps matching TRBD1 or TRBD2 (5 bases each). V lost 5 bases and J 6 bases, leaving 25 bases between the germline ends. CDR1 is GTSNPN and CDR2 is SVGIG in the germline V gene (reference sequence). CDR3 length: 17 amino acids.